This T cell receptor beta chain is drawn from a study of cytomegalovirus exposure and HLA in healthy donors. Overall study context: Earlier work reported 95 million to 130 million unique TCR beta sequences from some 170 million T cells. Study-wide points: It is likely that the observed cluster of highly shared sequence variants was a sequencing artifact. Cytomegalovirus association was assigned to approximately 160 TCR beta chains. Most TCR beta V segments were productive about 87% or about 30% of the time in an earlier analysis.

After removal of 2 bases from V and 4 bases from J, the junction contained 4 bases not matched to a gene. The CDR3 contains 14 residues. Germline V gene lookup returns CDR1 SGHRS and CDR2 YFSETQ. The PCR employed 60 Vbeta primers together with 13 Jbeta primers. The data were produced by immunoSEQ multiplex PCR, yet TCRdb's version contains in-frame clones alone and is incomplete. Of about 180,000 clones listed, roughly 76% are singletons. Comments on this clone: The antigen remains undetermined.

This sequence joins TRBV5-1 and TRBJ1-1; 8 bases map to TRBD1. The specimen was PBMCs. This clonotype was obtained from a woman under 30 in good health and CMV-seropositive. The CDR3 sequence is CASSFKTGGTEAFF. As DNA, the CDR3 is TGCGCCAGCAGCTTTAAAACAGGGGGCACTGAAGCTTTCTTT.